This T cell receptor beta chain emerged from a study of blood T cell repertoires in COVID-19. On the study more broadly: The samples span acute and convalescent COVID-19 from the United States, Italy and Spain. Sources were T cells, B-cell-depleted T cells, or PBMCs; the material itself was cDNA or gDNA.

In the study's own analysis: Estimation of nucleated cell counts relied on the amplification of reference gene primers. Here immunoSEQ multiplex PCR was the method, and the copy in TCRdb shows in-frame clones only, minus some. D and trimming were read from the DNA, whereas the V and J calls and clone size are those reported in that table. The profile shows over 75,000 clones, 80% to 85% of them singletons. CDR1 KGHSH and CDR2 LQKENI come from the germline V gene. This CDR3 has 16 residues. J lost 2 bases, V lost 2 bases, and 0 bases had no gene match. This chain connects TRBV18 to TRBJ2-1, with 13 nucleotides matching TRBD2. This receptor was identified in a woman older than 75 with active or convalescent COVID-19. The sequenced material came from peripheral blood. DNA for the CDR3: TGTGCCAGCTCACCAGGACTAGCGGGGGCCTACAATGAGCAGTTCTTC. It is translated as CASSPGLAGAYNEQFF.